The text below deals with one T cell receptor (beta chain). Its specificity is not known. This sample is part of a study of shared clonotypes between healthy human individuals. The wider study: The composition of the donors was two women and three men aged 18 to 49.

Study-level points and caveats: Among donors, the sharing of clonotypes was expected to be influenced by sequencing depth.

Study processing details: Junction-only sequences without quality scores came from ImmunoSEQ, so filtering differed. Sequenced by immunoSEQ multiplex PCR; TCRdb stores in-frame clones only, minus some. D and trimming come from the DNA, and the V and J calls and clone size come from that table. The table includes about 2.4 million clones, over 85% detected once. The CDR3 is 15 residues long. Trimming cost V 0 bases and J 5 bases, with 13 bases left between them. Germline V gene data show CDR1 as MNHNS and CDR2 as SASEGT. CD4+ cells underwent separation, giving CD45RA+ naive and CD45RA-negative memory subsets.

The source material was naive CD4+ T cells from PBMCs. Subset given: CD45RA+ positively selected. The clonotype comes from a man younger than 35 in good health. Some clones in this sample may be carry-over from other donors' samples. This sequence joins TRBV6-1 and TRBJ1-2, with D unclear. CDR3 coding DNA: TGTGCCAGCAGTGAAGCGCTAAGGGCGGGGTATGGCTACACCTTC. Protein sequence: CASSEALRAGYGYTF.